The clone carrying this TCR beta chain showed up just a few times. The antigen is unknown. This specimen comes from a study of blood T cells in healthy people across ages. Points from the study as a whole: Unsorted PBMCs prevented conclusive naive versus antigen-experienced comparison.

Through a sample-barcoded 5' primer and a J-beta primer mix, a second PCR was run for roughly 7 to 11 cycles. TCRdb re-called the 5' RACE reads with MiXCR, one entry per CDR3 protein. The sample lists roughly 700,000 distinct CDR3 sequences, around 49% occurring once. The CDR3 has 15 amino acids. V was pared by 1 base and J by 4 bases, with 7 bases of the junction left unmatched. From germline, CDR1 is SGDLS and CDR2 YYNGEE. The material sequenced was blood. The source of this sequence is a woman between 55 and 75 years old in good health. V is TRBV9 and J is TRBJ1-1, with 7 bases lining up with TRBD1. This chain's CDR3 is CASSVSLGDSTEAFF. The CDR3 nucleotides are TGTGCCAGCAGCGTATCGTTGGGGGACAGCACTGAAGCTTTCTTT.